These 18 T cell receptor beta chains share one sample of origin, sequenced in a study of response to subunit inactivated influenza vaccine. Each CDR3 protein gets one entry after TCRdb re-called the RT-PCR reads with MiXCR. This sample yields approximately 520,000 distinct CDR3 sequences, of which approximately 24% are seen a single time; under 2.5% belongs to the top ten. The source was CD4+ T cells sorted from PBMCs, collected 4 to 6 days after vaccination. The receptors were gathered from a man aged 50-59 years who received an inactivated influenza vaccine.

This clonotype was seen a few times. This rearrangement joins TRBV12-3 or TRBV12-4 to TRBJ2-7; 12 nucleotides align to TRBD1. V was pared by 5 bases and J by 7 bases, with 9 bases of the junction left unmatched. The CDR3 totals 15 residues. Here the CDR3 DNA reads TGTGCCAGCAGTATCCGGGACAGGGGGCCTCGGGAGCAGTACTTC. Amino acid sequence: CASSIRDRGPREQYF.

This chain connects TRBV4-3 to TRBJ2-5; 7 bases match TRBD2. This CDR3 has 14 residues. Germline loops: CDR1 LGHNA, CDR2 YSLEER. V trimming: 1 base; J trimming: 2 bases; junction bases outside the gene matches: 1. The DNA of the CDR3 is TGCGCCAGCAGCCAAGTGGGAGGGCAAGAGACCCAGTACTTC. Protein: CASSQVGGQETQYF.

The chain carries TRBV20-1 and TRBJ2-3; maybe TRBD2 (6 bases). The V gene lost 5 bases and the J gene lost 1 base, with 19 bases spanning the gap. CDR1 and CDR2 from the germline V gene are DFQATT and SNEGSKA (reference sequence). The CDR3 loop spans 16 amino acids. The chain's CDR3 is CSAERAGSRGTDTQYF. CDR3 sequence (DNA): TGCAGTGCTGAGAGGGCGGGGTCGAGGGGCACAGATACGCAGTATTTT.

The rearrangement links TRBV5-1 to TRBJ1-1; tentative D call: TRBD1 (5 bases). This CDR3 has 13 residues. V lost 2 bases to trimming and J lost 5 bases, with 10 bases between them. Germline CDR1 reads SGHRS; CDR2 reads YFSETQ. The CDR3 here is CASSFPGGTEAFF. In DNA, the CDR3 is TGCGCCAGCAGCTTTCCGGGGGGTACTGAAGCTTTCTTT.

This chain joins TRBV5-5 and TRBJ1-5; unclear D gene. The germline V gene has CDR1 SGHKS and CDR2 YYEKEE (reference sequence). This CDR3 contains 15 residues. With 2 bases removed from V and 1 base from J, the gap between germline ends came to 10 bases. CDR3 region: CASSFLQGSNQPQHF. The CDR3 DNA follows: TGTGCCAGCAGCTTTCTTCAAGGGAGCAATCAGCCCCAGCATTTT.

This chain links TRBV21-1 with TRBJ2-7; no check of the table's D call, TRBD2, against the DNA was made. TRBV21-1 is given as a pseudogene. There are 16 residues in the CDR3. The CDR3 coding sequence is TGTGCCAGCAGCAAAGGTGAGGGAGGTAATTGCTACGAGCAGTACTTC. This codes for CASSKGEGGNCYEQYF.

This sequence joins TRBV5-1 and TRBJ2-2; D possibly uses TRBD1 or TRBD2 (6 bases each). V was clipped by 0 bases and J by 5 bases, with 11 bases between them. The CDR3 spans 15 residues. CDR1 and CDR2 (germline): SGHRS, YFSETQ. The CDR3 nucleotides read TGCGCCAGCAGCTTGGTTCAGGGGAGGACCGGGGAGCTGTTTTTT. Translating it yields CASSLVQGRTGELFF.

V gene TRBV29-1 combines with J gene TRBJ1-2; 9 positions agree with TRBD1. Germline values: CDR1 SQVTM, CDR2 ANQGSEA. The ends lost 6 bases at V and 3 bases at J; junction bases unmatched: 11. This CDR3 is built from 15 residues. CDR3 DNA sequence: TGCAGCGTCTCGCCCCCGGGACAGGGCCACTATGGCTACACCTTC. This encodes CSVSPPGQGHYGYTF.

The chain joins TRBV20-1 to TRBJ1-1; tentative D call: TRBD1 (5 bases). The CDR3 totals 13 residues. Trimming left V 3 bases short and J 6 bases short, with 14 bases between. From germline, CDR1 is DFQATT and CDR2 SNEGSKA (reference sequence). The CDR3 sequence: CSARVGGGAEAFF. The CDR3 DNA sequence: TGCAGTGCTAGGGTCGGTGGGGGAGCTGAAGCTTTCTTT.

The CDR3 sequence: CASSLFGAGTDTQYF. In DNA form, the CDR3 reads TGTGCCAGCAGTTTATTCGGGGCAGGAACAGATACGCAGTATTTT. J is TRBJ2-3 and V is TRBV12-3 or TRBV12-4; D possibly uses TRBD1 or TRBD2 (5 bases each). V gave up 2 bases and J gave up 3 bases, with 12 bases separating them. The CDR3 loop spans 15 amino acids.

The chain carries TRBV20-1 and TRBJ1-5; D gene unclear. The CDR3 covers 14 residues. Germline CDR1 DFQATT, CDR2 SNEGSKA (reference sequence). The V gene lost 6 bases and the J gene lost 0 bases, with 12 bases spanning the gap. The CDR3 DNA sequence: TGCAGTGCCCGGACCGGATATAGCAATCAGCCCCAGCATTTT. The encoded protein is CSARTGYSNQPQHF.

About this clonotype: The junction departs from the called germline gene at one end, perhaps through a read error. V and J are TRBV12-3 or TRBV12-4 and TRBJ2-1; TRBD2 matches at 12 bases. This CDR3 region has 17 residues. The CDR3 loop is CANSLAPLAGGDNEQFF. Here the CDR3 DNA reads TGTGCCAACAGTTTAGCTCCACTAGCGGGAGGAGACAATGAGCAGTTCTTC.

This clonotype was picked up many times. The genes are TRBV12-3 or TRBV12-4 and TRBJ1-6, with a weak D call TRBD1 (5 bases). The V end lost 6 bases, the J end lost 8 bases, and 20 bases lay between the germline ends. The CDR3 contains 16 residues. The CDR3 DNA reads TGTGCCAGCAGCCCACTGGGTCACAGGCGTTATTCACCCCTCCACTTT. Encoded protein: CASSPLGHRRYSPLHF.

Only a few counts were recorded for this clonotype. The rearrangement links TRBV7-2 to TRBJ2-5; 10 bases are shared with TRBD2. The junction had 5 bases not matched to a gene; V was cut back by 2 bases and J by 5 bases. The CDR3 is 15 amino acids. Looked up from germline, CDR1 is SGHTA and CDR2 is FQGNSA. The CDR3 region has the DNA TGTGCCAGCAGCTTACCTAGCGGGAGTCGTGAGACCCAGTACTTC. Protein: CASSLPSGSRETQYF.

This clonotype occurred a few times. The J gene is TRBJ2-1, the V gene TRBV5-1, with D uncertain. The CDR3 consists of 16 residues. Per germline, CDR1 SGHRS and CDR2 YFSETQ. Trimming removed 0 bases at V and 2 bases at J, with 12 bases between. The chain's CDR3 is CASSLEGNPPYNEQFF. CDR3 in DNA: TGCGCCAGCAGCTTGGAAGGGAACCCGCCCTACAATGAGCAGTTCTTC.

CDR3 loop: CASSLDSLYEQFF. DNA of the CDR3: TGTGCCAGCAGCTTAGATTCTCTGTATGAGCAGTTCTTC. This chain links TRBV7-2 with TRBJ2-1; D gene uncertain. Germline V lookup: CDR1 SGHTA, CDR2 FQGNSA. Trimming left V 1 base short and J 8 bases short, with 9 bases between. The CDR3 runs 13 residues. Together with reference TRBV7-2 and TRBJ2-1, the CDR3 gives the full variable domain: GAGVSQSPSNKVTEKGKDVELRCDPISGHTALYWYRQSLGQGLEFLIYFQGNSAPDKSGLPSDRFSAERTGGSVSTLTIQRTQQEDSAVYLCASSLDSLYEQFFGPGTRLTVL.

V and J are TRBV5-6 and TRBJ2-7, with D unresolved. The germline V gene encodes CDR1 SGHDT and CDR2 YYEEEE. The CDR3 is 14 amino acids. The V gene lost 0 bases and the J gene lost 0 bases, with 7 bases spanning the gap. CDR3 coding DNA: TGTGCCAGCAGCTTGGGGTCAGCCTCCTACGAGCAGTACTTC. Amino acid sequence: CASSLGSASYEQYF.

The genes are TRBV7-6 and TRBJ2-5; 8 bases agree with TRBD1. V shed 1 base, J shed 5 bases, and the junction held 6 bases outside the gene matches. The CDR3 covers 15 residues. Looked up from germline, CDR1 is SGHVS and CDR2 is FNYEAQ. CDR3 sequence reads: CASSLGTGLGETQYF. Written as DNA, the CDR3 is TGTGCCAGCAGCTTAGGGACAGGGTTAGGGGAGACCCAGTACTTC. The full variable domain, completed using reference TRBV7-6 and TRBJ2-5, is GAGVSQSPRYKVTKRGQDVALRCDPISGHVSLYWYRQALGQGPEFLTYFNYEAQQDKSGLPNDRFSAERPEGSISTLTIQRTEQRDSAMYRCASSLGTGLGETQYFGPGTRLLVL.